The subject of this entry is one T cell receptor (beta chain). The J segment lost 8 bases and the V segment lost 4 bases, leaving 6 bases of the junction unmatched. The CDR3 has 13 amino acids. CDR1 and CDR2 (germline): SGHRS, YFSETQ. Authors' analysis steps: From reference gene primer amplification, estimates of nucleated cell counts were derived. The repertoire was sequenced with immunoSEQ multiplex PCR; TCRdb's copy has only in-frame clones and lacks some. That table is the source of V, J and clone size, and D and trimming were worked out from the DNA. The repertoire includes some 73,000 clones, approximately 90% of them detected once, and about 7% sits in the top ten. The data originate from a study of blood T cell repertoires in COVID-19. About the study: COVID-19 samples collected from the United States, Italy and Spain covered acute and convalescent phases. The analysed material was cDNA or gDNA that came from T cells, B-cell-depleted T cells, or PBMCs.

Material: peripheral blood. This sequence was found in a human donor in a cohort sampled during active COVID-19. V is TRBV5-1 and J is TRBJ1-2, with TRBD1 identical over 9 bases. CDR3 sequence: CASSHGTGGGYTF. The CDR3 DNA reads TGCGCCAGCAGCCACGGAACAGGGGGCGGCTACACCTTC. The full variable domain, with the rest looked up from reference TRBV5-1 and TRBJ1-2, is KAGVTQTPRYLIKTRGQQVTLSCSPISGHRSVSWYQQTPGQGLQFLFEYFSETQRNKGNFPGRFSGRQFSNSRSEMNVSTLELGDSALYLCASSHGTGGGYTFGSGTRLTVV.